Below, one T cell receptor beta chain is given with its context. V shed 1 base, J shed 6 bases, and the junction held 15 bases outside the gene matches. This CDR3 has 17 amino acids. From germline, CDR1 is SGDLS and CDR2 YYNGEE. RNA, at about 0.45 to 1 ug, was reverse transcribed with random hexamers. A multiplex approach, immunoSEQ multiplex PCR, amplified TCR beta CDR3 across 54 Vbeta and 13 Jbeta. A single record per CDR3 protein comes from TCRdb applying MiXCR to the immunoSEQ multiplex PCR reads. This table holds roughly 400,000 distinct CDR3 sequences, 85% to 90% found once. Negative isolation yielded CD8+ and CD4+ T cells; FACS enriched TEMRA cells. The data were obtained in a study of CD8 T cells in Susac syndrome.

The gene calls are TRBV9 and TRBJ1-2, with 7 bases that match TRBD1. The sample taken for sequencing was CD8+ T cells from PBMCs. The sequence was collected from a human donor with multiple sclerosis. This CDR3 is CASSVYPQGEGANGYTF. DNA for the CDR3: TGTGCCAGCAGCGTATACCCCCAGGGTGAGGGGGCGAATGGCTACACCTTC.